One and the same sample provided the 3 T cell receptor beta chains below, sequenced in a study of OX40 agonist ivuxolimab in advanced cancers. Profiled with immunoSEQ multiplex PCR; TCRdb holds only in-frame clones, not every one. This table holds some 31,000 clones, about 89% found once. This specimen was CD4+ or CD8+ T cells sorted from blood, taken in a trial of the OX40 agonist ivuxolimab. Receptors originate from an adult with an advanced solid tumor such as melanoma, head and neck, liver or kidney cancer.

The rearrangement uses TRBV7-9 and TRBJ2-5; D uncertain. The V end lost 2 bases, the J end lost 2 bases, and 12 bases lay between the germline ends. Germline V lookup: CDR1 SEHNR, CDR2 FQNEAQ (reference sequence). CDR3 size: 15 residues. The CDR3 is CASSLKIANQETQYF. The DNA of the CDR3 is TGTGCCAGCAGCTTAAAAATAGCCAATCAAGAGACCCAGTACTTC.

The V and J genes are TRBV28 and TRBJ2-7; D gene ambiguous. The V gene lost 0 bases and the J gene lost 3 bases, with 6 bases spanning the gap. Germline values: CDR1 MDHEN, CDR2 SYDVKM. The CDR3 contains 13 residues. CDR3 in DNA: TGTGCCAGCAGTTTATGGGTGGGCTACGAGCAGTACTTC. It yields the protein CASSLWVGYEQYF.

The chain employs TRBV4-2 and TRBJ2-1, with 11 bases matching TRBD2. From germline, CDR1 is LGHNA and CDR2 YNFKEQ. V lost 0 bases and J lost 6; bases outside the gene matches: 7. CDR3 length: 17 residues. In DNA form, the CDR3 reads TGTGCCAGCAGCCAAGAGATCGGGCTAGCGGGGGGCAATGAGCAGTTCTTC. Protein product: CASSQEIGLAGGNEQFF.